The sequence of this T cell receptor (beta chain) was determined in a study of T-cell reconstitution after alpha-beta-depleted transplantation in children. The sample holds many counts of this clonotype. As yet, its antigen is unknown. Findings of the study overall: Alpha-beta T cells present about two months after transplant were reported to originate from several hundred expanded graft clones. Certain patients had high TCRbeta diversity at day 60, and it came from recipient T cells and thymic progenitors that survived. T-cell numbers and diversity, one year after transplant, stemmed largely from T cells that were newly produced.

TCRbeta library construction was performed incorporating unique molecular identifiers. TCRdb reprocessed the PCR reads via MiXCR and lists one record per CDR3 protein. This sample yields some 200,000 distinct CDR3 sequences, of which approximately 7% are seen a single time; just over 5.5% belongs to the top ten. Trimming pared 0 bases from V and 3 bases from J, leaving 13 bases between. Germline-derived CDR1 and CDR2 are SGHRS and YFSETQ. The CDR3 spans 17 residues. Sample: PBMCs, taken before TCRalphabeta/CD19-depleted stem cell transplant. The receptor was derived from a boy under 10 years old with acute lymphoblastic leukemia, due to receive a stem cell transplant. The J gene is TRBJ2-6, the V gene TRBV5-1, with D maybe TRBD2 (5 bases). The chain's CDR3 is CASSLEGSGFGANVLTF. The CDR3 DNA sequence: TGCGCCAGCAGCTTGGAAGGTTCGGGGTTTGGGGCCAACGTCCTGACTTTC.